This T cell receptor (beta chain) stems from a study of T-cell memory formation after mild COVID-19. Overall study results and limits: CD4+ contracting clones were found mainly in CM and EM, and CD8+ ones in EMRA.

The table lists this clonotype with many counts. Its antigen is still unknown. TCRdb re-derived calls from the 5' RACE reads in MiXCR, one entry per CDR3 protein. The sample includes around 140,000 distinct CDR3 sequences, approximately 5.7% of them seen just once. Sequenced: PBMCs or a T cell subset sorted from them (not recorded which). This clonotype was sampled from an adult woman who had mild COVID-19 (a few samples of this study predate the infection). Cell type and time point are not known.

CDR3 loop: CSGEDSREQYF. The CDR3 nucleotides are TGCAGTGGGGAGGACAGTCGCGAGCAGTACTTC. J is TRBJ2-7 and V is TRBV20-1, with D tentatively TRBD1 or TRBD2 (6 bases each). CDR1 and CDR2 from the germline V gene are DFQATT and SNEGSKA (reference sequence). This CDR3 has 11 amino acids. Trimming stripped 7 bases from V and 6 bases from J, with 13 bases between.